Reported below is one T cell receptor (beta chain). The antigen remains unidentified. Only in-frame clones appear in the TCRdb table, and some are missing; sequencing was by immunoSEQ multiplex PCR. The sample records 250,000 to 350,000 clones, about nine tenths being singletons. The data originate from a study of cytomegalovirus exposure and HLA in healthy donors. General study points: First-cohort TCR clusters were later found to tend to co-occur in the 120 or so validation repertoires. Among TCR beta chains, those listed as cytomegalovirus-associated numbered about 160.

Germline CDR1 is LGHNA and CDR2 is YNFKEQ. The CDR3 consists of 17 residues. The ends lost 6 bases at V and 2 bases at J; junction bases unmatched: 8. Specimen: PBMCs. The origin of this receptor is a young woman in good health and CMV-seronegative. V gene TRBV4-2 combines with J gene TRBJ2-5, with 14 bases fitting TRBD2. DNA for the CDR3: TGTGCCAGCAGTAACAGACTAGCGGGAGGGGGGCAAGAGACCCAGTACTTC. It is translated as CASSNRLAGGGQETQYF.